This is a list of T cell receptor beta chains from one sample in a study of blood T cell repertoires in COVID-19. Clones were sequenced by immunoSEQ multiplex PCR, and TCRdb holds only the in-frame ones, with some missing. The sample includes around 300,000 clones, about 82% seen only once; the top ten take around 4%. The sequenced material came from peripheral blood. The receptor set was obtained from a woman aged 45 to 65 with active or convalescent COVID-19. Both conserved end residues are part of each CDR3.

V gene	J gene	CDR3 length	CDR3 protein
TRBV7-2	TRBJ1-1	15	CASSLGTGQGTEAFF
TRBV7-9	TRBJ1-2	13	CASSPQDGGGYTF
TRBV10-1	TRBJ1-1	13	CASSDRGGTEAFF
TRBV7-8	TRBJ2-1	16	CASSLGSLRGFDEQFF
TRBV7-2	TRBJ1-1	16	CASSRRTGLGDTEAFF
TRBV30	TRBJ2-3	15	CAWGILSRGGDTQYF
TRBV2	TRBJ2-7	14	CASTGTGGPYEQYF
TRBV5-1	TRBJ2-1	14	CASSYSSGNNEQFF
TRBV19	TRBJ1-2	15	CASSIPQQGTYGYTF
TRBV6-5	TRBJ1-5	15	CASSLGQGSNQPQHF
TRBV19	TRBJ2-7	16	CASSGGGSTLTYEQYF
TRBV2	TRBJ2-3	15	CASRGTSGRPDTQYF
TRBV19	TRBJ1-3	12	CASRGQGYTIYF
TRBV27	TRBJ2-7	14	CASRGTGVLGEQYF
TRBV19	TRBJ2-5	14	CASTTTGGLGTQYF
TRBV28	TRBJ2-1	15	CASSWTGLADNEQFF
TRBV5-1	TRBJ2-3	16	CASSLGQGASTDTQYF
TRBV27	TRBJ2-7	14	CASGRGTDIYEQYF
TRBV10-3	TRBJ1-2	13	CAISESEAGAVAF
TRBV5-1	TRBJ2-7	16	CASSLIFGQGNYEQYF
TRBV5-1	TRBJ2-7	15	CASSRTGTGDYEQYF
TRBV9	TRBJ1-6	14	CASSDRGPNSPLHF
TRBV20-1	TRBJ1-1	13	CSASKVRGTEAFF
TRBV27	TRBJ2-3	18	CASSLWTSGRTSTDTQYF
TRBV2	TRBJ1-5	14	CASSDRDADQPQHF